Listed below are T cell receptor beta chains from one sample, sequenced in a study of T-cell reconstitution after alpha-beta-depleted transplantation in children. TCRdb re-called the PCR reads through MiXCR, storing one row per CDR3 protein. This table holds about 230,000 distinct CDR3 sequences, 9.5% to 15% found once. The sample was PBMCs from the stem cell graft donor, taken from the stem cell graft. These receptors all come from a human donor who donated a stem cell graft to a child with acute lymphoblastic leukemia. Both conserved end residues are part of each CDR3. D genes are given only for firm matches. The listing skips clone size in some rows; elsewhere it reads once, few, many or a size class.

j_call | clone_size | d_call | v_call | cdr3_nt | cdr3_aa
TRBJ1-6 | many | TRBD1 | TRBV9 | TGTGCCAGCAGCGCTAGGACAGGGGGGTCCTATAATTCACCCCTCCACTTT | CASSARTGGSYNSPLHF
TRBJ1-3 | NA | NA | TRBV18 | TGTGCCAGCTCACCAAAGGCGGGATTCTCTGGAAACACCATATATTTT | CASSPKAGFSGNTIYF
TRBJ1-1 | many | NA | TRBV19 | TGTGCCAGTAAATTTCGAGGCAGGGCATACACTGAAGCTTTCTTT | CASKFRGRAYTEAFF
TRBJ2-5 | NA | NA | TRBV11-2 | TGTGCCAGCAGCTATTCGGTGGGGGCCGGAGAGACCCAGTACTTC | CASSYSVGAGETQYF
TRBJ2-1 | many | TRBD2 | TRBV19 | TGTGCCAGTATGTGGGGAGGGGAATCCTCCTACAATGAGCAGTTCTTC | CASMWGGESSYNEQFF
TRBJ2-5 | many | NA | TRBV29-1 | TGCAGCGTGGGGTACCAAGAGACCCAGTACTTC | CSVGYQETQYF
TRBJ2-7 | many | TRBD2 | TRBV5-1 | TGCGCCAGCAGCTGGGGCGGGGGGAATCACAACGAGCAGTACTTC | CASSWGGGNHNEQYF
TRBJ1-2 | few | NA | TRBV28 | TGTGCCAGCAGCCCGGTGGTGGGTTTGGATGGCTACACCTTC | CASSPVVGLDGYTF
TRBJ2-1 | many | TRBD2 | TRBV7-9 | TGTGCCAGCAGCTCCCACCGGACTAGCGGGAACTACAATGAGCAGTTCTTC | CASSSHRTSGNYNEQFF
TRBJ2-3 | many | NA | TRBV4-3 | TGCGCCAGCAGCCAAGTCGTCACCGGGACGATGACAGATACGCAGTATTTT | CASSQVVTGTMTDTQYF
TRBJ2-1 | many | NA | TRBV6-1 | TGTGCCAGCAGTGACAGGTACAATGAGCAGTTCTTC | CASSDRYNEQFF
TRBJ2-6 | many | NA | TRBV7-8 | TGTGCCAGCAGCTTATTCACGGGGCCAAATTCAAGGACTGGGGCCAACGTCCTGACTTTC | CASSLFTGPNSRTGANVLTF
TRBJ2-4 | NA | NA | TRBV5-1 | TGCGCCAGCAGCCGGTGGGGCGACAAAAACATTCAGTACTTC | CASSRWGDKNIQYF
TRBJ1-3 | NA | NA | TRBV20-1 | TGCAGTGCTAGGGGCGGACTAACCCTTCAGGGAAACACCATATATTTT | CSARGGLTLQGNTIYF
TRBJ2-2 | many | NA | TRBV5-1 | TGCGCCAGCAGCCCCCCGGACGGGACCGGGGAGCTGTTTTTT | CASSPPDGTGELFF
TRBJ2-5 | many | NA | TRBV28 | TGTGCCAGCAGCCGAGAAGGACTTCAGACCCAGTACTTC | CASSREGLQTQYF
TRBJ2-7 | many | NA | TRBV28 | TGTGCCGCTCGAGGGGGCTACGAGCAGTACTTC | CAARGGYEQYF
TRBJ2-1 | many | TRBD2 | TRBV20-1 | TGCAGTGCTTCTCTAGCGGGCATCAACAATGAGCAGTTCTTC | CSASLAGINNEQFF